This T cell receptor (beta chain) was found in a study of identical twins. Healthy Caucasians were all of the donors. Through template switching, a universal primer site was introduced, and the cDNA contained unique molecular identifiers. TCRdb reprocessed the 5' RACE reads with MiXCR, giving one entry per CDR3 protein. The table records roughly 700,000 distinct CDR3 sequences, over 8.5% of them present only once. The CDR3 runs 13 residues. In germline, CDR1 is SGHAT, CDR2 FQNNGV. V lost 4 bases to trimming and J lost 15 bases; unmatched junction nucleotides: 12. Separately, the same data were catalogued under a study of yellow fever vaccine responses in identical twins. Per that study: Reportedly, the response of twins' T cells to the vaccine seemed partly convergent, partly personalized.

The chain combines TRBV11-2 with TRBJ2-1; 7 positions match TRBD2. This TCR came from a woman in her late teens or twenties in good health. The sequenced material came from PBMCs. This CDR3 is CASSSPVGGEGFF. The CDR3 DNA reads TGTGCCAGCAGCTCGCCGGTGGGAGGGGAGGGGTTCTTC.